The 17 T cell receptor beta chains listed next were all sequenced from one sample in a study of T cell repertoires in cytomegalovirus infection. The antigens for these receptors are not known. A single record per CDR3 protein comes from TCRdb applying MiXCR to the reads. Among some 500,000 distinct CDR3 sequences listed, roughly a third were seen once. The starting material was cultured PBMCs, obtained from culture after CMV antigen stimulation. Every receptor here comes from a human donor in good health (CMV status not recorded). Some clones in this sample may be carry-over from other donors' samples.

Written as DNA, the CDR3 is TGTGCCAGCAGCTTACCACAACACAATGAGCAGTTCTTC. Translated: CASSLPQHNEQFF. V gene TRBV11-2 combines with J gene TRBJ2-1; D not certain. Germline CDR1 reads SGHAT; CDR2 reads FQNNGV. V lost 2 bases to trimming and J lost 5 bases, with 7 bases between them. This CDR3 has 13 residues.

Only a few counts were recorded for this clonotype. The chain uses TRBV6-6 and TRBJ2-2; D ambiguous. Trimming shortened V by 8 bases and J by 0 bases, and 16 bases separated the two germline ends. This CDR3 comprises 16 residues. CDR1 is MNHNY, CDR2 SVGAGI, per germline (reference sequence). In nucleotides, the CDR3 is TGTGCCAGCCAAACCCCTTCACATTCGAACACCGGGGAGCTGTTTTTT. Residues: CASQTPSHSNTGELFF.

This clonotype occurred a few times. The rearrangement joins TRBV4-3 to TRBJ1-1; D not resolved. V lost 3 bases to trimming and J lost 4 bases, with 15 bases between them. Germline lookup yields CDR1 LGHNA and CDR2 YSLEER. The CDR3 covers 15 residues. CDR3 in DNA: TGCGCCAGCAGCCAGGACGGGGAGGTGGGCACTGAAGCTTTCTTT. Its translation: CASSQDGEVGTEAFF.

The J gene is TRBJ2-1, the V gene TRBV12-3 or TRBV12-4, with D perhaps TRBD1 (6 bases). The V end was cut by 5 bases, the J end by 4 bases, with 15 bases between. The CDR3 totals 15 residues. CDR3 sequence (DNA): TGTGCCAGCAGTCCCCTTGCCGGGACATACAATGAGCAGTTCTTC. Encoded protein: CASSPLAGTYNEQFF.

V and J are TRBV7-2 and TRBJ2-1; 7 nucleotides agree with TRBD1. Germline-derived CDR1 and CDR2 are SGHTA and FQGNSA. Trimming cost V 1 base and J 4 bases; bases outside gene matches: 4. This CDR3 is built from 15 residues. The CDR3: CASSLEQGIYNEQFF. The CDR3 bases are TGTGCCAGCAGCTTAGAACAGGGGATTTACAATGAGCAGTTCTTC.

This clonotype was seen only once. The chain carries TRBV24-1 and TRBJ2-1; D is uncertain. Germline lookup yields CDR1 KGHDR and CDR2 SFDVKD. Trimming cost V 0 bases and J 6 bases, with 5 bases left between them. The CDR3 spans 13 residues. The CDR3 loop is CATSDLNGNEQFF. The CDR3 bases are TGTGCCACCAGTGATTTGAATGGCAATGAGCAGTTCTTC.

This clonotype was counted at least ten times. The chain couples TRBV7-2 to TRBJ2-7, with TRBD2 matching 10 bases. The CDR3 extends over 18 amino acids. Germline V gene sequence: CDR1 SGHTA, CDR2 FQGNSA. V lost 5 bases, J lost 3 bases, and 16 bases stayed unmatched. CDR3 sequence: CASSPPLAGAKYFYEQYF. The CDR3 nucleotides are TGTGCCAGCAGCCCCCCCCTAGCGGGAGCCAAATACTTCTACGAGCAGTACTTC.

This clonotype was observed many times. Here the CDR3 DNA reads TGCAGCGCCGTAGGGACAGGGGGCCCTGGGGCCAACGTCCTGACTTTC. Residues: CSAVGTGGPGANVLTF. The rearrangement joins TRBV29-1 to TRBJ2-6; 12 bases are a match to TRBD1. There are 16 residues in the CDR3. V lost 7 bases to trimming and J lost 2 bases; unmatched junction nucleotides: 6. Germline V lookup: CDR1 SQVTM, CDR2 ANQGSEA. The full variable domain, its missing parts supplied by reference TRBV29-1 and TRBJ2-6, is SAVISQKPSRDICQRGTSLTIQCQVDSQVTMMFWYRQQPGQSLTLIATANQGSEATYESGFVIDKFPISRPNLTFSTLTVSNMSPEDSSIYLCSAVGTGGPGANVLTFGAGSRLTVL.

This clonotype was detected only a few times. The chain has TRBV2 and TRBJ1-2; 8 positions agree with TRBD1. J was trimmed by 2 bases and V by 1 base; bases with no gene match: 6. The CDR3 spans 16 residues. Germline V gives CDR1 SNHLY, CDR2 FYNNEI. The CDR3 reads CASSEGLRTGNYGYTF. The CDR3 DNA reads as TGTGCCAGCAGTGAAGGCCTCCGGACAGGGAACTATGGCTACACCTTC.

This clonotype has a handful of counts. This chain uses TRBV28 with TRBJ2-4, with 9 bases that match TRBD1. The CDR3 has 15 residues. V lost 3 bases and J lost 7; bases outside the gene matches: 7. CDR1 and CDR2 from the germline V gene are MDHEN and SYDVKM. The CDR3 sequence: CASSFGTGRANIQYF. The CDR3 DNA follows: TGTGCCAGCAGTTTTGGGACAGGGCGAGCTAACATTCAGTACTTC. Full variable domain (rest looked up from reference TRBV28 and TRBJ2-4): DVKVTQSSRYLVKRTGEKVFLECVQDMDHENMFWYRQDPGLGLRLIYFSYDVKMKEKGDIPEGYSVSREKKERFSLILESASTNQTSMYLCASSFGTGRANIQYFGAGTRLSVL.

This clonotype has more than one count but fewer than ten. This chain links TRBV4-3 with TRBJ2-2, with unresolved D. V dropped 1 base and J dropped 1 base, with 7 bases sitting between them. The germline gives CDR1 LGHNA, CDR2 YSLEER. This CDR3 is built from 15 residues. The CDR3: CASSQAWGNTGELFF. The CDR3 DNA sequence: TGCGCCAGCAGCCAAGCGTGGGGGAACACCGGGGAGCTGTTTTTT.

The genes are TRBV6-5 and TRBJ1-6; TRBD1 might be the D (5 bases). Germline CDR1 reads MNHEY; CDR2 reads SVGAGI. This CDR3 has 13 residues. V gave up 8 bases and J gave up 6 bases, with 11 bases separating them. CDR3 nucleotides: TGTGCCAGCGGAAGGGGTGTTAATTCACCCCTCCACTTT. This translates into CASGRGVNSPLHF.

This clonotype turned up a few times. V is TRBV27 and J is TRBJ1-4; 7 bases match TRBD1. Germline V gene sequence: CDR1 MNHEY, CDR2 SMNVEV (reference sequence). After removal of 6 bases from V and 6 bases from J, the junction contained 4 bases not matched to a gene. The CDR3 length is 13 residues. The CDR3 bases are TGTGCCAGCAGGACAGGGTCCGATGAAAAACTGTTTTTT. Protein: CASRTGSDEKLFF.

This clonotype occurred a few times. The chain is built from TRBV11-2 and TRBJ2-4; weak D call: TRBD2 (6 bases). The CDR3 consists of 17 residues. The germline V and J ends were trimmed by 6 bases and 2 bases, with 20 bases remaining between them. The germline gives CDR1 SGHAT, CDR2 FQNNGV. CDR3 amino acids: CASRRGGLQTSKNIQYF. CDR3 bases: TGTGCCAGCAGGAGGGGAGGACTCCAAACATCCAAAAACATTCAGTACTTC. Using reference TRBV11-2 and TRBJ2-4 for the parts outside the CDR3, the full variable domain is EAGVAQSPRYKIIEKRQSVAFWCNPISGHATLYWYQQILGQGPKLLIQFQNNGVVDDSQLPKDRFSAERLKGVDSTLKIQPAKLEDSAVYLCASRRGGLQTSKNIQYFGAGTRLSVL.

The CDR3 nucleotides are TGTGCCAGTAGTATTTCCCCCACAGTGGTAGGAAACACCATATATTTT. Protein: CASSISPTVVGNTIYF. The chain is built from TRBV19 and TRBJ1-3; D is unresolved. The CDR3 is 16 residues long. Germline CDR1 and CDR2: LNHDA and SQIVND (reference sequence). The V and J ends lost 3 bases and 4 bases respectively, with 16 bases between them.

This clonotype was recorded a few times. The rearrangement uses TRBV28 and TRBJ2-3, with 8 bases fitting TRBD2. The CDR3 length is 16 residues. Unmatched junction bases numbered 11, after V lost 6 bases and J lost 3 bases. Germline CDR1 and CDR2: MDHEN and SYDVKM. CDR3 region: CASSPGTSRGTDTQYF. The CDR3 DNA follows: TGTGCCAGCAGCCCTGGGACTAGTCGGGGGACAGATACGCAGTATTTT.

This clonotype was seen a handful of times. The rearrangement joins TRBV20-1 to TRBJ1-1; D is unresolved. This CDR3 has 12 amino acids. V was pared by 2 bases and J by 7 bases, with 11 bases between. Germline CDR1 reads DFQATT; CDR2 reads SNEGSKA (reference sequence). The CDR3 DNA follows: TGCAGTGCTAGAAGAGGTAGTGTTGAAGCTTTCTTT. Translating gives CSARRGSVEAFF.